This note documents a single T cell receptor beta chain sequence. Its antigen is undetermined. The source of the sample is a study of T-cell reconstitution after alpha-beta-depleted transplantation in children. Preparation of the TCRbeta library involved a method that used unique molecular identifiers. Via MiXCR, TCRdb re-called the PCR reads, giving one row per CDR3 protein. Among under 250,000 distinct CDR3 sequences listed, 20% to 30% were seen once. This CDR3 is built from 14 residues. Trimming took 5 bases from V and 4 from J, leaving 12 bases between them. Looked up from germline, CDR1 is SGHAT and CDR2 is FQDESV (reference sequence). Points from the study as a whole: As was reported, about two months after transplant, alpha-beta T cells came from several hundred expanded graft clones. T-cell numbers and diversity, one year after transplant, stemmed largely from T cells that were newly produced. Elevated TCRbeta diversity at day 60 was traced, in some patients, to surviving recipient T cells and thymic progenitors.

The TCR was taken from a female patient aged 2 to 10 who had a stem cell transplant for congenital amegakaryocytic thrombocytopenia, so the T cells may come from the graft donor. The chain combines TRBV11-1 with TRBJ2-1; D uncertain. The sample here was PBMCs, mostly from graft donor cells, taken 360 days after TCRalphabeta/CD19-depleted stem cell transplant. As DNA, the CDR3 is TGTGCCAGCAGCCCGATGCTGCTTTACAATGAGCAGTTCTTC. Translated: CASSPMLLYNEQFF.